The 25 T cell receptor beta chains presented below share a single source sample, sequenced in a study of cytomegalovirus exposure and HLA in healthy donors. TCRdb's copy holds only in-frame clones and misses some; the assay was immunoSEQ multiplex PCR. The sample consists of some 98,000 clones, less than 90% of them appearing once. Input material: PBMCs. The receptors derive from a man younger than 35 in good health and CMV-seropositive.

The rearrangement links TRBV9 to TRBJ1-5; no definite D call. This CDR3 is built from 14 residues. Per the germline V gene, CDR1 is SGDLS and CDR2 is YYNGEE. Trimming stripped 3 bases from V and 4 bases from J, with 11 bases between. The CDR3 loop is CASSEHPSNQPQHF. CDR3 coding DNA: TGTGCCAGCAGCGAGCATCCGTCGAATCAGCCCCAGCATTTT.

This chain joins TRBV5-4 and TRBJ2-5; tentative D call: TRBD2 (6 bases). CDR3 length: 13 residues. Per the germline V gene, CDR1 is SGHNT and CDR2 is YYREEE (reference sequence). Between the trimmed V and J ends, which lost 4 bases and 4 bases, there was a span of 11 bases. The CDR3 nucleotides read TGTGCCAGCAGCCTTGGAGGGGTAGAGACCCAGTACTTC. This gives the protein CASSLGGVETQYF.

The CDR3 DNA reads TGTGCCAGCAGGTATTCAGGGGGCGTCAATCAGCCCCAGCATTTT. It is translated as CASRYSGGVNQPQHF. The chain links TRBV27 to TRBJ1-5; 8 nucleotides match TRBD1. Germline V gene lookup returns CDR1 MNHEY and CDR2 SMNVEV (reference sequence). After removal of 6 bases from V and 3 bases from J, the junction contained 7 bases not matched to a gene. The CDR3 runs to 15 residues.

The chain has TRBV23-1 and TRBJ1-1; no clear D. TRBV23-1 is an ORF; its function is uncertain. V dropped 11 bases and J dropped 6 bases, with 25 bases sitting between them. This CDR3 has 15 residues. The CDR3 loop is CAGAGERAGPPEAFF. The CDR3 DNA reads TGCGCCGGCGCTGGGGAGCGCGCGGGTCCTCCTGAAGCTTTCTTT.

J is TRBJ2-5 and V is TRBV28; D is perhaps TRBD2 (5 bases). CDR1 and CDR2 from the germline V gene are MDHEN and SYDVKM. CDR3 size: 12 residues. The V and J ends lost 7 bases and 2 bases respectively, with 8 bases between them. CDR3 sequence reads: CASNRGQETQYF. The CDR3 DNA reads as TGTGCCAGCAATCGGGGACAAGAGACCCAGTACTTC.

The genes are TRBV4-2 and TRBJ2-7; 9 bases fit TRBD2. Germline values: CDR1 LGHNA, CDR2 YNFKEQ. The CDR3 totals 16 residues. J lost 2 bases, V lost 0 bases, and 5 bases had no gene match. The CDR3 sequence: CASSQELTSGPYEQYF. CDR3 in DNA: TGTGCCAGCAGCCAAGAGCTGACTAGCGGACCCTACGAGCAGTACTTC.

The J gene is TRBJ1-2, the V gene TRBV15; 8 nucleotides line up with TRBD1. After removal of 7 bases from V and 6 bases from J, the junction contained 13 bases not matched to a gene. This CDR3 contains 15 residues. From germline, CDR1 is LNHNV and CDR2 YYDKDF (reference sequence). CDR3 coding DNA: TGTGCCACCAAGACGGGAATCGGCAGGGGGCATGGCTACACCTTC. It specifies CATKTGIGRGHGYTF.

V and J are TRBV5-6 and TRBJ2-7, with D possibly being TRBD2 (5 bases). V lost 0 bases to trimming and J lost 7 bases, with 17 bases between them. CDR1 is SGHDT and CDR2 is YYEEEE in the germline V gene. There are 15 residues in the CDR3. The CDR3 loop reads CASSLAGIYTGEQYF. CDR3 DNA: TGTGCCAGCAGCTTGGCCGGGATCTACACGGGAGAGCAGTACTTC.

CDR3 nucleotide sequence: TGTGCCAGCAGCTTAGAGGGCGGGGGCCGACCCTACAATGAGCAGTTCTTC. Encoded protein: CASSLEGGGRPYNEQFF. This chain uses TRBV7-9 with TRBJ2-1; D perhaps matches TRBD2 (7 bases). The CDR3 is made up of 17 amino acids. V shed 1 base and J shed 2 bases, with 15 bases lying between them. Germline assignment: CDR1 SEHNR and CDR2 FQNEAQ (reference sequence).

This clone has only a few counts. The rearrangement joins TRBV27 to TRBJ1-4; no definite D call. Germline V gene lookup returns CDR1 MNHEY and CDR2 SMNVEV (reference sequence). This CDR3 comprises 12 residues. Trimming pared 4 bases from V and 4 bases from J, leaving 4 bases between. CDR3 coding DNA: TGTGCCAGCAGTTCCCTTAATGAAAAACTGTTTTTT. The encoded protein is CASSSLNEKLFF.

The chain joins TRBV7-9 to TRBJ2-7, with D unresolved. V was pared by 2 bases and J by 5 bases, with 10 bases between. The CDR3 consists of 13 residues. Germline V CDR1 and CDR2: SEHNR, FQNEAQ (reference sequence). CDR3 protein: CASSLSPRDEQYF. The CDR3 DNA reads as TGTGCCAGCAGCTTATCCCCACGGGACGAGCAGTACTTC.

This chain joins TRBV14 and TRBJ1-3, with D possibly matching TRBD1 (5 bases). The CDR3 has 17 residues. The ends were cut back, 1 base at V and 0 bases at J, with 13 bases in the middle. Germline values: CDR1 SGHDN, CDR2 FVKESK. Written as DNA, the CDR3 is TGTGCCAGCAGCCAAGGGTTCAGGGCGCTCTCTGGAAACACCATATATTTT. Protein: CASSQGFRALSGNTIYF. The whole variable domain, filled in from reference TRBV14 and TRBJ1-3, reads EAGVTQFPSHSVIEKGQTVTLRCDPISGHDNLYWYRRVMGKEIKFLLHFVKESKQDESGMPNNRFLAERTGGTYSTLKVQPAELEDSGVYFCASSQGFRALSGNTIYFGEGSWLTVV.

The chain combines TRBV4-1 with TRBJ2-7; 7 bases align to TRBD1. Trimming removed 0 bases from V and 6 bases from J; junction bases left unmatched: 8. CDR1 MGHRA and CDR2 YSYEKL come from the germline V gene. The CDR3 covers 15 residues. The CDR3: CASSQEPTGIGEQYF. CDR3 in DNA: TGCGCCAGCAGCCAAGAGCCGACAGGGATCGGCGAGCAGTACTTC.

This clone was seen once. The gene calls are TRBV7-7 and TRBJ2-7, with 8 positions matching TRBD1. V shed 1 base, J shed 3 bases, and the junction held 11 bases outside the gene matches. From germline, CDR1 is SSHAT and CDR2 FNYEAQ (reference sequence). The CDR3 spans 17 residues. The CDR3 reads CASSLGVSRTGCYEQYF. The CDR3 DNA is TGTGCCAGCAGCTTAGGTGTATCCAGGACAGGGTGCTACGAGCAGTACTTC.

This chain uses TRBV13 with TRBJ2-5; tentatively, D is TRBD1 (6 bases). The CDR3 loop spans 13 amino acids. V shed 5 bases and J shed 5 bases, with 12 bases lying between them. From germline, CDR1 is PRHDT and CDR2 FYEKMQ (reference sequence). For the CDR3, the DNA is TGTGCCAGCAGCGCCGGACAGTGGGAGACCCAGTACTTC. Its translation: CASSAGQWETQYF.

This clone has more than one count but fewer than ten. The chain employs TRBV11-3 and TRBJ1-1; 9 bases are shared with TRBD1. Trimming removed 8 bases from V and 4 bases from J; junction bases left unmatched: 14. This CDR3 has 16 amino acids. Germline loops: CDR1 SGHNT, CDR2 YENEEA. The CDR3 bases are TGTGCCAGCTCCATAGGACAGGGGAAGGGGAGCACTGAAGCTTTCTTT. Protein: CASSIGQGKGSTEAFF.

V gene TRBV27 combines with J gene TRBJ2-1; 9 nucleotides line up with TRBD2. Germline CDR1 reads MNHEY; CDR2 reads SMNVEV (reference sequence). This CDR3 is 17 amino acids long. V trimming: 8 bases; J trimming: 0 bases; junction bases outside the gene matches: 11. The DNA for the CDR3 is TGTGCCAGCTCTAGGCTAGCGGGGCAGAACTCCTACAATGAGCAGTTCTTC. Translated, it gives CASSRLAGQNSYNEQFF.

The chain has TRBV5-1 and TRBJ2-7; D might be TRBD2 (6 bases). V was pared by 8 bases and J by 6 bases, with 18 bases between. CDR3 length: 13 residues. In germline, CDR1 is SGHRS, CDR2 YFSETQ. CDR3 coding DNA: TGCGCCAGAGCCTGGGACTCCCTCTGCGAGCAGTACTTC. Translated: CARAWDSLCEQYF.

The genes are TRBV19 and TRBJ2-1; 12 bases are shared with TRBD2. CDR3 size: 16 residues. Germline trimming cut 5 bases from V and 4 bases from J; bases unmatched to any gene: 6. Germline V gene data show CDR1 as LNHDA and CDR2 as SQIVND (reference sequence). For the CDR3, the DNA is TGTGCCAGTAGTCTCGGACTAGCGGGGCTTTACAATGAGCAGTTCTTC. This codes for CASSLGLAGLYNEQFF.

The chain combines TRBV27 with TRBJ2-6, with 12 bases fitting TRBD1. The trim removed 6 bases at V and 6 bases at J, leaving 9 bases unmatched. Germline lookup yields CDR1 MNHEY and CDR2 SMNVEV (reference sequence). The CDR3 totals 17 residues. In DNA, the CDR3 is TGTGCCAGCAGAACCGGGACAGGGGGCTTTGTGGCCAACGTCCTGACTTTC. It is translated as CASRTGTGGFVANVLTF. Together with reference TRBV27 and TRBJ2-6, the CDR3 gives the full variable domain: EAQVTQNPRYLITVTGKKLTVTCSQNMNHEYMSWYRQDPGLGLRQIYYSMNVEVTDKGDVPEGYKVSRKEKRNFPLILESPSPNQTSLYFCASRTGTGGFVANVLTFGAGSRLTVL.

The rearrangement uses TRBV9 and TRBJ2-3; tentative D call: TRBD1 (6 bases). Germline V gene sequence: CDR1 SGDLS, CDR2 YYNGEE. V shed 4 bases and J shed 5 bases, with 20 bases lying between them. The CDR3 extends over 16 amino acids. Here the CDR3 DNA reads TGTGCCAGCAGCTCCCCCCGGGACACCTTCGGAGATACGCAGTATTTT. This codes for CASSSPRDTFGDTQYF.

This clone was seen just once. The CDR3 nucleotides are TGCAGCGTTGAAGAGCAAACAGGGGATACGCAGTATTTT. This gives the protein CSVEEQTGDTQYF. The genes are TRBV29-1 and TRBJ2-3; D perhaps matches TRBD1 (6 bases). Germline V lookup: CDR1 SQVTM, CDR2 ANQGSEA. CDR3 length: 13 residues. The V end was cut by 0 bases, the J end by 6 bases, with 10 bases between.

The chain has TRBV7-2 and TRBJ2-2; D is perhaps TRBD2 (6 bases). Trimming removed 3 bases at V and 7 bases at J, with 18 bases between. The CDR3 contains 16 residues. Germline CDR1 reads SGHTA; CDR2 reads FQGNSA. As DNA, the CDR3 is TGTGCCAGCAGCTTTACGAGTGCGACCGGGGGCGGGGAGCTGTTTTTT. This codes for CASSFTSATGGGELFF.

The rearrangement joins TRBV2 to TRBJ1-4; 10 bases map to TRBD1. J lost 8 bases, V lost 7 bases, and 7 bases had no gene match. CDR1 and CDR2 (germline): SNHLY, FYNNEI. The CDR3 consists of 14 residues. The CDR3, as DNA: TGTGCCAGCACTAGGGACAGGGGATTCGAAAAACTGTTTTTT. It specifies CASTRDRGFEKLFF.

This chain links TRBV5-4 with TRBJ2-7; the D gene is possibly TRBD1 (5 bases). Trimming took 3 bases from V and 0 from J, leaving 7 bases between them. The CDR3 runs to 13 residues. The germline V gene has CDR1 SGHNT and CDR2 YYREEE (reference sequence). CDR3 DNA: TGTGCCAGCAGCTCGGACAACTCCTACGAGCAGTACTTC. Translation gives CASSSDNSYEQYF.